Listed here are 6 T cell receptor beta chains from one sample, sequenced in a study of blood T cell repertoires in COVID-19. The data were produced by immunoSEQ multiplex PCR, yet TCRdb's version contains in-frame clones alone and is incomplete. The sample shows some 160,000 clones, around 90% of them seen only once. What was sequenced was peripheral blood. All receptors derive from an elderly woman with COVID-19, enrolled during active disease.

This chain joins TRBV9 and TRBJ1-6; D gene ambiguous. This CDR3 is built from 15 residues. Germline CDR1 is SGDLS and CDR2 is YYNGEE. V was cut by 0 bases and J by 10 bases, with 14 bases left in between. CDR3 loop: CASSVESGPDSPLHF. CDR3 nucleotides: TGTGCCAGCAGCGTAGAGTCAGGCCCTGACTCACCCCTCCACTTT.

The rearrangement links TRBV19 to TRBJ2-3, with 10 nucleotides matching TRBD2. Germline V CDR1 and CDR2: LNHDA, SQIVND (reference sequence). V dropped 6 bases and J dropped 5; count of bases not matched to a gene: 14. The CDR3 has 17 amino acids. The CDR3 DNA is TGTGCCAGTAGCTCTACACTACTAGCGGGAAGGAGAGATACGCAGTATTTT. Translating gives CASSSTLLAGRRDTQYF.

V usage is TRBV7-8 and J usage is TRBJ2-6; 8 bases are shared with TRBD1. CDR3 length equals 16 residues. Germline V CDR1 and CDR2: SGHVS, FQNEAQ. With 2 bases clipped from V and 1 base from J, the junction kept 1 base outside the gene matches. DNA of the CDR3: TGTGCCAGCAGCTTATACAGGGGGTCTGGGGCCAACGTCCTGACTTTC. Amino acid sequence: CASSLYRGSGANVLTF.

The chain is built from TRBV19 and TRBJ1-1, with D unclear. The germline gives CDR1 LNHDA, CDR2 SQIVND (reference sequence). This CDR3 has 13 amino acids. The V end was cut by 2 bases, the J end by 10 bases, with 14 bases between. The CDR3 reads CASSINFQAAAFF. CDR3 sequence (DNA): TGTGCCAGTAGTATAAATTTCCAGGCTGCAGCTTTCTTT. The variable domain in full, with the rest retrieved from reference TRBV19 and TRBJ1-1, is DGGITQSPKYLFRKEGQNVTLSCEQNLNHDAMYWYRQDPGQGLRLIYYSQIVNDFQKGDIAEGYSVSREKKESFPLTVTSAQKNPTAFYLCASSINFQAAAFFGQGTRLTVV.

The genes are TRBV3-1 (or the pseudogene TRBV3-2) and TRBJ1-1, with no clear D. From germline, CDR1 is LGHDT and CDR2 YNNKEL (reference sequence). This CDR3 region has 15 residues. Trimming took 4 bases from V and 4 from J, leaving 16 bases between them. CDR3 sequence reads: CASSLPSGIGTEAFF. The CDR3 DNA follows: TGTGCCAGCAGCCTCCCCTCCGGGATAGGCACTGAAGCTTTCTTT.

In this sample, this clone turned up once. The genes are TRBV4-1 and TRBJ2-7, with TRBD1 matching over 9 bases. The CDR3 is 19 amino acids. V shed 5 bases and J 0 bases; nucleotides not matched to a gene: 17. The germline CDR1 and CDR2 sequences are MGHRA and YSYEKL. This CDR3 reads CASSKGGGTGFSSSYEQYF. CDR3 DNA: TGCGCCAGCAGCAAAGGGGGTGGGACAGGGTTCTCGAGCTCCTACGAGCAGTACTTC.